This TCR beta chain was obtained from a study of control samples from healthy donors and cancer patients. The CDR3 runs to 16 residues. Looked up from germline, CDR1 is MGHRA and CDR2 is YSYEKL. V shed 1 base and J 7 bases; nucleotides not matched to a gene: 8. Clones were sequenced by immunoSEQ multiplex PCR, and TCRdb holds only the in-frame ones, with some missing. In the table there are some 120,000 clones, more than 70% of which are singletons. The receptor's source is a man aged 45-65 years in good health. The chain uses TRBV4-1 and TRBJ2-7; 12 positions agree with TRBD1. The source material was blood. The CDR3 nucleotides are TGCGCCAGCAGCCAAGGCCCGGGACAGGGGGCAAGGGAGCAGTACTTC. It yields the protein CASSQGPGQGAREQYF.